The present entry profiles one TCR beta chain with its context. There is no known antigen for this receptor. No much larger clone exists at a distance of one base, and base qualities are not known. The CDR3 goes from the cysteine to the phenylalanine over 13 residues. Only the CDR3 DNA is retained, 39 bases long and in frame from the first base. Trimming costs V 6 bases and J 7 bases, and their ends lie 15 bases apart. Per the germline V gene, LGHNT is the CDR1 and FRNRAP is the CDR2. The library relied on the immunoSEQ multiplex PCR assay. TCRdb re-hosts the immuneACCESS table, in-frame sequences only. Its copies lack some clones; in the studies checked, an unresolved V gene accounts for under half of them, and the cause for the rest is not known. The sample table contains over 50,000 clones; only one count was recorded for around 94% of them. The top ten clones comprise less than 0.3% of the sample.

This sample stems from a study of T cell changes during pregnancy in multiple sclerosis (dated by TCRdb to between 2017 and 2020). Regarding the research as a whole: The study looked at changes in the T cell repertoire across pregnancy in women with multiple sclerosis.

The clonotype comes from a female donor with multiple sclerosis, enrolled in a pregnancy study. This receptor chain uses TRBV12-5 and TRBJ2-5, with TRBD2 tentatively as D gene (5 bases match). The sample was CD4+ T cells from peripheral blood mononuclear cells, taken in the third trimester of pregnancy. CDR3 region: CASGLDSVGTQYF. The DNA sequence is TGTGCTAGTGGGCTGGATAGCGTAGGGACCCAGTACTTC.